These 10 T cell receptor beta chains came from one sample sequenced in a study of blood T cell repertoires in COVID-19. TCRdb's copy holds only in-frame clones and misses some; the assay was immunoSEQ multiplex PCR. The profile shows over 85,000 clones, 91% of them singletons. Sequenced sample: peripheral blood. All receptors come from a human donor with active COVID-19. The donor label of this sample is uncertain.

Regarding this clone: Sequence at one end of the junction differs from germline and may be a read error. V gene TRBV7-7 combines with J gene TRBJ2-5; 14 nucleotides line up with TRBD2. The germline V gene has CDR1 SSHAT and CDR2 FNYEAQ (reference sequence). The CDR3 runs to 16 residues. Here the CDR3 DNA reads TGTGCTAGCAGCCCCGGACTAGCGGGGGGCCAAGAGACCCAGTACTTC. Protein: CASSPGLAGGQETQYF.

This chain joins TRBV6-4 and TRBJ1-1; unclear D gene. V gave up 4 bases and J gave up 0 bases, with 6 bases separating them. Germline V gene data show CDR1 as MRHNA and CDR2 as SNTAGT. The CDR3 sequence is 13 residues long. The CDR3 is CASSAQMNTEAFF. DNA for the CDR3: TGTGCCAGCAGTGCACAGATGAACACTGAAGCTTTCTTT.

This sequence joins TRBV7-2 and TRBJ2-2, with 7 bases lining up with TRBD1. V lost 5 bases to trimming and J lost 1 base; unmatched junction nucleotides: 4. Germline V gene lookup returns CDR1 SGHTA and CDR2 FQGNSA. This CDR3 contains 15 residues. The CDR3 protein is CASSPGTVNTGELFF. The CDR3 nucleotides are TGTGCCAGCAGCCCCGGGACAGTGAACACCGGGGAGCTGTTTTTT.

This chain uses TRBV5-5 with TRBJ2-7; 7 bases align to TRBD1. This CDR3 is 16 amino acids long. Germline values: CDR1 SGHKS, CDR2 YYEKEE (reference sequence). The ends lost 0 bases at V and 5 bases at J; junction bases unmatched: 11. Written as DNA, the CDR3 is TGTGCCAGCAGCTTGGGGACCAGGGGGATCGGAAACGAGCAGTACTTC. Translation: CASSLGTRGIGNEQYF.

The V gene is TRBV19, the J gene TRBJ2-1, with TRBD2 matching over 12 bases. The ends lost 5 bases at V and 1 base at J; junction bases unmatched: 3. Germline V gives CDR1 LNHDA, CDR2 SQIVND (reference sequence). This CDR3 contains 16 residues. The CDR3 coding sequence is TGTGCCAGTAGTTTACTAGCGGGAGGATCCTACAATGAGCAGTTCTTC. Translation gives CASSLLAGGSYNEQFF.

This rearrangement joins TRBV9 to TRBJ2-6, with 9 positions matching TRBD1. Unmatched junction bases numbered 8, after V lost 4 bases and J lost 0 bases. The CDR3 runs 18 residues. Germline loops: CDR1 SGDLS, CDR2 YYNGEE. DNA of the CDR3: TGTGCCAGCAGCCCTCCGGGACAGGGACCCTCTGGGGCCAACGTCCTGACTTTC. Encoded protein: CASSPPGQGPSGANVLTF.

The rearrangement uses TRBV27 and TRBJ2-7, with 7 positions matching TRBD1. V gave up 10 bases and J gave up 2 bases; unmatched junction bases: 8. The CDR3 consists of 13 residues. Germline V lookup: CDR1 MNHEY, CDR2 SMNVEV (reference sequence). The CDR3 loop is CANRAGGTYEQYF. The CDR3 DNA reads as TGTGCCAACAGGGCAGGGGGTACCTACGAGCAGTACTTC.

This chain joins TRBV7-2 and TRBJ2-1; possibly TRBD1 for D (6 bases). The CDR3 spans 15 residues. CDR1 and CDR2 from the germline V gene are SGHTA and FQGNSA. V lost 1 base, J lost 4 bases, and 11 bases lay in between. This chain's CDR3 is CASSLVPQGYNEQFF. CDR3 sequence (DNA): TGTGCCAGCAGCTTAGTTCCCCAGGGGTACAATGAGCAGTTCTTC. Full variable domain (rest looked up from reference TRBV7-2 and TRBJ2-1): GAGVSQSPSNKVTEKGKDVELRCDPISGHTALYWYRQSLGQGLEFLIYFQGNSAPDKSGLPSDRFSAERTGGSVSTLTIQRTQQEDSAVYLCASSLVPQGYNEQFFGPGTRLTVL.

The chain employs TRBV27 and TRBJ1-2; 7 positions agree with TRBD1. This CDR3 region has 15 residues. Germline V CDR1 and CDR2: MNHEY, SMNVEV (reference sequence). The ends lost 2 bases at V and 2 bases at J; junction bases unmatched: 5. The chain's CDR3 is CASSLAPGQNYGYTF. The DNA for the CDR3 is TGTGCCAGCAGTTTAGCCCCGGGACAGAACTATGGCTACACCTTC.

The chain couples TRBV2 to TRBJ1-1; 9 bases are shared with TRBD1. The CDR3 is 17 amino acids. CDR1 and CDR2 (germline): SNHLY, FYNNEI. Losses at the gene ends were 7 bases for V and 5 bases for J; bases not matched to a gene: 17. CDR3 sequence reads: CASTYRAQGAIGTEAFF. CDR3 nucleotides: TGTGCCAGCACGTACCGGGCACAGGGGGCGATTGGTACTGAAGCTTTCTTT.